These 32 T cell receptor beta chains came from one sample sequenced in a study of blood T cell repertoires in COVID-19. TCRdb keeps only in-frame clones here, not all; method: immunoSEQ multiplex PCR. The data contain roughly 430,000 clones, more than 70% of them singletons. The specimen was PBMCs or T cells enriched from blood (not recorded which). These TCRs come from a woman younger than 30 who had been exposed to COVID-19.

V and J are TRBV3-1 (or the pseudogene TRBV3-2) and TRBJ1-1; a possible D gene is TRBD1 (6 bases). The V end lost 2 bases, the J end lost 7 bases, and 17 bases lay between the germline ends. CDR1 LGHDT and CDR2 YNNKEL come from the germline V gene (reference sequence). The CDR3 is 15 amino acids. The CDR3, as DNA: TGTGCCAGCAGCCAACCGAACAGGGTCATCCATGAAGCTTTCTTT. This encodes CASSQPNRVIHEAFF.

The J gene is TRBJ2-2, the V gene TRBV2; 9 bases align to TRBD2. CDR3 size: 15 residues. Germline trimming cut 5 bases from V and 4 bases from J; bases unmatched to any gene: 5. Germline CDR1 SNHLY, CDR2 FYNNEI. CDR3 sequence reads: CASSSVAGATGELFF. CDR3 nucleotides: TGTGCCAGCAGTTCGGTAGCGGGAGCCACCGGGGAGCTGTTTTTT. The full variable domain, with the rest looked up from reference TRBV2 and TRBJ2-2, is EPEVTQTPSHQVTQMGQEVILRCVPISNHLYFYWYRQILGQKVEFLVSFYNNEISEKSEIFDDQFSVERPDGSNFTLKIRSTKLEDSAMYFCASSSVAGATGELFFGEGSRLTVL.

The chain employs TRBV9 and TRBJ2-3; 16 bases are shared with TRBD2. CDR3 length: 18 amino acids. Losses at the gene ends were 0 bases for V and 5 bases for J; bases not matched to a gene: 6. Germline-derived CDR1 and CDR2 are SGDLS and YYNGEE. The DNA for the CDR3 is TGTGCCAGCAGCGTAGAGGGACTAGCGGGGGGGCAGAGAGATACGCAGTATTTT. It is translated as CASSVEGLAGGQRDTQYF.

Only a few counts were recorded for this clone. The chain's CDR3 is CASRPTGANSPLHF. The CDR3 DNA reads TGTGCCAGCAGGCCGACAGGGGCAAATTCACCCCTCCACTTT. The V and J genes are TRBV5-6 and TRBJ1-6; TRBD1 aligns across 8 bases. CDR1 and CDR2 from the germline V gene are SGHDT and YYEEEE. The trim removed 5 bases at V and 7 bases at J, leaving 5 bases unmatched. The CDR3 is 14 amino acids.

CDR3 sequence (DNA): TGCAGTGCTAGTTCCGGACTAGCGATGACAGATACGCAGTATTTT. Residues: CSASSGLAMTDTQYF. The gene calls are TRBV20-1 and TRBJ2-3; 9 bases line up with TRBD2. V lost 3 bases to trimming and J lost 3 bases; unmatched junction nucleotides: 7. Per germline, CDR1 DFQATT and CDR2 SNEGSKA (reference sequence). The CDR3 length is 15 residues.

The gene calls are TRBV28 and TRBJ1-1; weak D call: TRBD1 (5 bases). V was cut by 5 bases and J by 0 bases, with 16 bases left in between. From germline, CDR1 is MDHEN and CDR2 SYDVKM. This CDR3 has 16 residues. The CDR3: CASSRGTVPMNTEAFF. DNA of the CDR3: TGTGCCAGCAGTCGCGGGACGGTTCCGATGAACACTGAAGCTTTCTTT.

As to this clone: At one boundary the junction diverges from the germline segment, which might be a read error. J is TRBJ2-1 and V is TRBV7-7, with D tentatively TRBD2 (7 bases). The CDR3 loop spans 15 amino acids. CDR1 is SSHAT and CDR2 is FNYEAQ in the germline V gene (reference sequence). DNA of the CDR3: TGTGCTAGCAGCTTAGGGGGGGGTTCCTACAATGAGCAGTTCTTC. Protein sequence: CASSLGGGSYNEQFF.

This chain uses TRBV3-1 (or the pseudogene TRBV3-2) with TRBJ2-1; no reliable D call. CDR3 length equals 12 residues. V was pared by 1 base and J by 9 bases, with 7 bases between. From germline, CDR1 is LGHDT and CDR2 YNNKEL (reference sequence). CDR3 coding DNA: TGTGCCAGCAGCCAAGCAGGTACTGAGCAGTTCTTC. Amino acids: CASSQAGTEQFF.

This clone was seen once. The gene calls are TRBV28 and TRBJ1-5; TRBD1 agrees at 8 bases. V was pared by 10 bases and J by 0 bases, with 5 bases of the junction left unmatched. The V gene's germline CDR1 is MDHEN and CDR2 SYDVKM. The CDR3 is 14 amino acids. The CDR3 DNA sequence: TGTGCCACCAACAGGGGGTATAGCAATCAGCCCCAGCATTTT. This sequence encodes CATNRGYSNQPQHF.

This rearrangement joins TRBV5-1 to TRBJ2-7, with D maybe TRBD2 (6 bases). The CDR3 contains 16 residues. V dropped 4 bases and J dropped 0 bases, with 17 bases sitting between them. CDR1 and CDR2 from the germline V gene are SGHRS and YFSETQ. As DNA, the CDR3 is TGCGCCAGCAGCCAAAAGCTGGGGGGACTCTCCTACGAGCAGTACTTC. It encodes CASSQKLGGLSYEQYF.

The rearrangement links TRBV4-3 to TRBJ2-5; 7 bases match TRBD2. Germline V gene lookup returns CDR1 LGHNA and CDR2 YSLEER. The trim removed 3 bases at V and 2 bases at J, leaving 6 bases unmatched. The CDR3 sequence is 15 residues long. The CDR3 sequence: CASSHRLAPQETQYF. The CDR3 DNA reads TGCGCCAGCAGCCACCGACTAGCCCCTCAAGAGACCCAGTACTTC.

This clone was observed a single time. This chain uses TRBV2 with TRBJ2-5, with 14 bases fitting TRBD2. This CDR3 contains 16 residues. With 6 bases clipped from V and 2 bases from J, the junction kept 5 bases outside the gene matches. Germline V gives CDR1 SNHLY, CDR2 FYNNEI. The CDR3 here is CASRVRLAGGQETQYF. In DNA, the CDR3 is TGTGCCAGCAGAGTCAGACTAGCGGGAGGGCAAGAGACCCAGTACTTC.

The chain employs TRBV2 and TRBJ2-1, with D uncertain. This CDR3 is built from 13 residues. Germline V gene data show CDR1 as SNHLY and CDR2 as FYNNEI. The germline V and J ends were trimmed by 4 bases and 9 bases, with 13 bases remaining between them. This CDR3 reads CASSGWPGGEQFF. The CDR3 region has the DNA TGTGCCAGCAGTGGATGGCCGGGTGGTGAGCAGTTCTTC.

This chain joins TRBV20-1 and TRBJ2-3; 7 nucleotides line up with TRBD2. V lost 3 bases and J lost 9; bases outside the gene matches: 9. Germline loops: CDR1 DFQATT, CDR2 SNEGSKA (reference sequence). The length of the CDR3 is 13 residues. DNA of the CDR3: TGCAGTGCTAGTACTAGGGGAGGGGAAACGCAGTATTTT. The encoded protein is CSASTRGGETQYF.

This sequence joins TRBV28 and TRBJ2-5; weak D call: TRBD1 (5 bases). V was clipped by 3 bases and J by 5 bases, with 13 bases between them. Looked up from germline, CDR1 is MDHEN and CDR2 is SYDVKM. The CDR3 consists of 14 residues. CDR3 region: CASSFLDWGETQYF. CDR3 nucleotide sequence: TGTGCCAGCAGTTTCTTAGACTGGGGCGAGACCCAGTACTTC.

The genes are TRBV6-5 and TRBJ1-4, with D perhaps matching TRBD1 (6 bases). The CDR3 is made up of 14 amino acids. Trimming took 7 bases from V and 5 from J, leaving 14 bases between them. Per the germline V gene, CDR1 is MNHEY and CDR2 is SVGAGI. CDR3 loop: CASMTGAPNEKLFF. The CDR3 DNA reads TGTGCCAGCATGACAGGTGCCCCGAATGAAAAACTGTTTTTT.

The chain links TRBV3-1 (or the pseudogene TRBV3-2) to TRBJ2-1; 13 bases fit TRBD2. V was clipped by 1 base and J by 6 bases; unmatched bases: 6. This CDR3 is built from 17 residues. CDR1 is LGHDT and CDR2 is YNNKEL in the germline V gene (reference sequence). The CDR3 reads CASSQAPGTSGINEQFF. The DNA of the CDR3 is TGTGCCAGCAGCCAAGCCCCCGGGACTAGCGGGATCAATGAGCAGTTCTTC.

V and J are TRBV28 and TRBJ2-1; 11 nucleotides line up with TRBD2. The CDR3 contains 18 residues. The V gene's germline CDR1 is MDHEN and CDR2 SYDVKM. V shed 5 bases and J 3 bases; nucleotides not matched to a gene: 12. The CDR3 DNA reads as TGTGCCAGCAGTCCCCCGGGTCTAGCGGGAGGACTCTACAATGAGCAGTTCTTC. Protein product: CASSPPGLAGGLYNEQFF. The variable domain in full, completed from reference TRBV28 and TRBJ2-1, reads DVKVTQSSRYLVKRTGEKVFLECVQDMDHENMFWYRQDPGLGLRLIYFSYDVKMKEKGDIPEGYSVSREKKERFSLILESASTNQTSMYLCASSPPGLAGGLYNEQFFGPGTRLTVL.

This sequence joins TRBV3-1 (or the pseudogene TRBV3-2) and TRBJ2-7, with 12 bases matching TRBD2. The germline V gene encodes CDR1 LGHDT and CDR2 YNNKEL (reference sequence). V was clipped by 4 bases and J by 1 base; unmatched bases: 8. CDR3 size: 17 residues. Here the CDR3 reads CASSLGLGLAGSYEQYF. In nucleotides, the CDR3 is TGTGCCAGCAGCCTTGGGCTAGGACTAGCGGGGTCCTACGAGCAGTACTTC.

Worth noting for this clone: The same CDR3 is also encoded by other DNA sequences in this sample. The CDR3 loop reads CASSPGTGGYEQYF. The CDR3, as DNA: TGTGCCAGCTCTCCCGGGACAGGGGGTTACGAGCAGTACTTC. The J gene is TRBJ2-7, the V gene TRBV18; TRBD1 matches 11 bases. CDR3 length: 14 residues. The germline gives CDR1 KGHSH, CDR2 LQKENI. J gave up 4 bases and V 6 bases, and 5 bases lay outside the gene matches.

This chain uses TRBV7-2 with TRBJ2-7, with 9 nucleotides matching TRBD2. J was trimmed by 2 bases and V by 1 base; bases with no gene match: 6. In germline, CDR1 is SGHTA, CDR2 FQGNSA. The CDR3 length is 16 residues. The CDR3 is CASSLGPTSGPYEQYF. The CDR3, as DNA: TGTGCCAGCAGCTTAGGTCCGACTAGCGGTCCCTACGAGCAGTACTTC.

As for this clone: Given the absence of the conserved phenylalanine or tryptophan at the CDR3 end, a read error is likely. The DNA is omitted, as the CDR3 cannot be located on it reliably, and the CDR3 follows TCRdb's listing. This rearrangement joins TRBV7-8 to TRBJ1-2; the table's D gene call, TRBD1, was not cross checked with the DNA. CDR1 and CDR2 (germline): SGHVS, FQNEAQ. The CDR3 spans 14 residues, counting both ends. The CDR3 is CASSLGVGQLGFAR.

The gene calls are TRBV28 and TRBJ1-1; tentative D call: TRBD1 (6 bases). The ends were cut back, 9 bases at V and 6 bases at J, with 26 bases in the middle. This CDR3 has 16 amino acids. Looked up from germline, CDR1 is MDHEN and CDR2 is SYDVKM. The CDR3 bases are TGTGCCAGTAGGGGCACGGACAGCCCAAGACGGGCTGAAGCTTTCTTT. Translating gives CASRGTDSPRRAEAFF.

The chain carries TRBV4-1 and TRBJ2-1, with a weak D call TRBD1 (6 bases). The V gene lost 8 bases and the J gene lost 7 bases, with 18 bases spanning the gap. The CDR3 contains 14 residues. Germline assignment: CDR1 MGHRA and CDR2 YSYEKL. This CDR3 reads CASRSTGQGNEQFF. The CDR3 nucleotides are TGCGCCAGCCGATCGACCGGGCAGGGGAATGAGCAGTTCTTC.

As DNA, the CDR3 is TGCGCCAGCAGTCACTTTACGGTCGGGGGGGGCACAGATACGCAGTATTTT. Translation: CASSHFTVGGGTDTQYF. The rearrangement joins TRBV23-1 to TRBJ2-3; 8 nucleotides line up with TRBD2. TRBV23-1 is assigned to the ORF class and has an uncertain function. Unmatched junction bases numbered 9, after V lost 3 bases and J lost 1 base. This CDR3 comprises 17 residues.

The rearrangement joins TRBV19 to TRBJ1-1; TRBD1 matches 10 bases. Germline trimming cut 5 bases from V and 4 bases from J; bases unmatched to any gene: 4. Germline CDR1 and CDR2: LNHDA and SQIVND (reference sequence). The CDR3 runs 14 residues. The CDR3 protein is CASSLRTGGTEAFF. The CDR3 DNA follows: TGTGCCAGTAGTCTTAGGACAGGGGGCACTGAAGCTTTCTTT.

This chain links TRBV27 with TRBJ1-5, with a tentative D call TRBD1 (5 bases). Germline CDR1 and CDR2: MNHEY and SMNVEV (reference sequence). The CDR3 sequence is 15 residues long. V was trimmed by 1 base and J by 2 bases, leaving 9 bases between them. Written as DNA, the CDR3 is TGTGCCAGCAGTTTATGGGGGGTGGGCAATCAGCCCCAGCATTTT. It yields the protein CASSLWGVGNQPQHF.

This chain links TRBV7-2 with TRBJ2-7, with D tentatively TRBD1 (5 bases). This CDR3 has 13 residues. Germline V lookup: CDR1 SGHTA, CDR2 FQGNSA. The V end was cut by 5 bases, the J end by 2 bases, with 10 bases between. In DNA form, the CDR3 reads TGTGCCAGCAGCGTTACAGGTACCTACGAGCAGTACTTC. As protein: CASSVTGTYEQYF.

The chain joins TRBV7-9 to TRBJ2-7; TRBD1 matches at 10 bases. There are 15 residues in the CDR3. The V and J ends lost 6 bases and 2 bases, in that order; junction bases with no gene match: 7. Germline V lookup: CDR1 SEHNR, CDR2 FQNEAQ (reference sequence). The CDR3 DNA reads TGTGCCAGCAGTCACCGGGACAGGGGTACCTACGAGCAGTACTTC. This translates into CASSHRDRGTYEQYF.

CDR3 protein: CASSQPGQGVYEQYF. The CDR3 nucleotides are TGCGCCAGCAGCCAACCGGGACAGGGTGTTTACGAGCAGTACTTC. This chain connects TRBV4-1 to TRBJ2-7; TRBD1 agrees at 9 bases. Germline assignment: CDR1 MGHRA and CDR2 YSYEKL. The length of the CDR3 is 15 residues. V trimming: 2 bases; J trimming: 4 bases; junction bases outside the gene matches: 6.

This chain links TRBV4-3 with TRBJ1-2; tentatively, D is TRBD1 (5 bases). Germline loops: CDR1 LGHNA, CDR2 YSLEER. Trimming removed 0 bases from V and 4 bases from J, with 15 bases in between. This CDR3 is built from 16 residues. The CDR3 loop reads CASSQDPLQVFYGYTF. The CDR3 DNA follows: TGCGCCAGCAGCCAAGACCCCTTACAGGTTTTCTATGGCTACACCTTC.

CDR3 amino acids: CSAPDSYEQYF. CDR3 sequence (DNA): TGCAGTGCGCCTGACTCATACGAGCAGTACTTC. The gene calls are TRBV20-1 and TRBJ2-7; D is unclear. Per germline, CDR1 DFQATT and CDR2 SNEGSKA (reference sequence). This CDR3 is built from 11 residues. V was trimmed by 6 bases and J by 4 bases, leaving 10 bases between them.